A selection of T cell receptor beta chains follows, all from one sample in a study of PD-L1 blockade in urothelial cancer. Sequencing was performed with immunoSEQ multiplex PCR; in TCRdb, only in-frame clones are kept and a portion is missing. The sample contains about 80,000 clones, around 87% of which appear only once. This specimen consisted of PBMCs, obtained around atezolizumab (anti-PD-L1) treatment. The receptor set was obtained from a woman aged 70-85 years with urothelial cancer. CDR3s include the opening cysteine and the closing phenylalanine or tryptophan. A D gene is named only where the DNA matches it firmly. Size tells how often a clone was seen (once, few, many) or the class of an expanded clone, and some rows leave it out.

>TRBV2|TRBJ1-1|-|-
TGTGCCAGTCTAAGCGGGAACACTGAAGCTTTCTTT
CASLSGNTEAFF
>TRBV30|TRBJ1-2|-|-
TGTGCCTGGACCTCACAGCAGACCGGTCTCTGGGGCTACACCTTC
CAWTSQQTGLWGYTF
>TRBV27|TRBJ2-3|-|-
TGTGCCAGCAGTTTGATTAGGGGCCCACAGTATTTT
CASSLIRGPQYF
>TRBV7-3|TRBJ2-2|-|once
TGTGCCAGCAGCTCCCAACCCCGACTGGCTAACACCGGGGAGCTGTTTTTT
CASSSQPRLANTGELFF
>TRBV5-6|TRBJ1-6|-|once
TGTGCCAGCAGCTTGGTGCCAGGACAGACACCCCTCCACTTT
CASSLVPGQTPLHF
>TRBV27|TRBJ1-2|-|-
TGTGCCAGCAGCCTACGACGGGACTATGGCTACACCTTC
CASSLRRDYGYTF
>TRBV30|TRBJ2-1|-|-
TGTGCCTGGAGTCCAACCTACAATGAGCAGTTCTTC
CAWSPTYNEQFF
>TRBV6-5|TRBJ2-7|-|-
TGTGCCAGCAGGCCCTATTATTCCTACGAGCAGTACTTC
CASRPYYSYEQYF
>TRBV30|TRBJ1-1|-|few
TGTGCCTACAGACAGGAGTTTAACACTGAAGCTTTCTTT
CAYRQEFNTEAFF
>TRBV4-2|TRBJ1-5|TRBD1|-
TGTGCCAGCAGCCAAGAAGGTACAGGGGCGGGACAGCCCCAGCATTTT
CASSQEGTGAGQPQHF
>TRBV5-1|TRBJ2-5|TRBD1|-
TGCGCCAGCAGATCGGGGGACGGGACAGGGTTTTCTGAGACCCAGTACTTC
CASRSGDGTGFSETQYF
>TRBV2|TRBJ2-6|TRBD1|few
TGTGCCAGCAAGACAGGGGGAGGTGGGGCCAACGTCCTGACTTTC
CASKTGGGGANVLTF
>TRBV5-1|TRBJ2-1|-|-
TGCGCCAGCAGCTTGGCCGGATTCCAGGTTGGTGAGCAGTTCTTC
CASSLAGFQVGEQFF
>TRBV6-1|TRBJ2-5|TRBD1|-
TGTGCCAGCAGTTGGGACAGGAATCTTAGGGAGACCCAGTACTTC
CASSWDRNLRETQYF
>TRBV30|TRBJ2-5|TRBD2|-
TGTGCCTGGAGGGGCGGGAGCCAAGAGACCCAGTACTTC
CAWRGGSQETQYF
>TRBV5-1|TRBJ2-5|-|-
TGCGCCAGCAGCTCTTTGAGCCAAGAGACCCAGTACTTC
CASSSLSQETQYF
>TRBV29-1|TRBJ1-1|-|-
TGCAGCGTTTTGAAGCAGGCGTTGAACACTGAAGCTTTCTTT
CSVLKQALNTEAFF
>TRBV5-1|TRBJ2-2|TRBD2|-
TGCGCCAGCAGCTTGGATGGGGGGACTAGCATTGTCGGGGAGCTGTTTTTT
CASSLDGGTSIVGELFF